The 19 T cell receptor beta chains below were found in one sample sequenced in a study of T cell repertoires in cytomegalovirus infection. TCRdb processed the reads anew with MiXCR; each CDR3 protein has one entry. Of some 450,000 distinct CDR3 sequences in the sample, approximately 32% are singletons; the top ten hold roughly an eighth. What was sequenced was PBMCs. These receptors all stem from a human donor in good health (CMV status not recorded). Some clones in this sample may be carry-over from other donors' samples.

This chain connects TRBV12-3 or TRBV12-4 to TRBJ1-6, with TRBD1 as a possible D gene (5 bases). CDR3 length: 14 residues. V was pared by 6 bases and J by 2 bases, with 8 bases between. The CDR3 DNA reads TGTGCCAGCAGCGGGGCCGCCTATAATTCACCCCTCCACTTT. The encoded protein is CASSGAAYNSPLHF.

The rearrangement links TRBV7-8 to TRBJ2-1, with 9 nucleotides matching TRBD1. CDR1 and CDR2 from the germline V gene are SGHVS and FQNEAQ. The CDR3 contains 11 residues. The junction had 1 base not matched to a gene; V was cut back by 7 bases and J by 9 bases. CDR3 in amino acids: CASTTGGEQFF. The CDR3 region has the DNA TGTGCCAGCACGACAGGGGGTGAGCAGTTCTTC.

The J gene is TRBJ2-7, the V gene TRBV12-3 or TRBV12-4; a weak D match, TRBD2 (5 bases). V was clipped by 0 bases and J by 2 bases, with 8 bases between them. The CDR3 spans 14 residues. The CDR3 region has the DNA TGTGCCAGCAGTTTAGCGAGGGCACCCTACGAGCAGTACTTC. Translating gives CASSLARAPYEQYF.

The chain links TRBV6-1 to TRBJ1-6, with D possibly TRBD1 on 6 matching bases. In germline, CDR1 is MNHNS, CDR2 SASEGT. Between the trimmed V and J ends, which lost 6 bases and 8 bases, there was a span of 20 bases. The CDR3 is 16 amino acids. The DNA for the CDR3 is TGTGCCAGCAGCGCCGGAACTCGTCCAGGGGATTCACCCCTCCACTTT. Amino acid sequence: CASSAGTRPGDSPLHF.

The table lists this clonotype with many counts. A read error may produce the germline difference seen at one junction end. As DNA, the CDR3 is TGTGCCAGCAGCTTCCGGGACACCTCTATATTC. Translation: CASSFRDTSIF. The chain has TRBV7-2 and TRBJ2-5, with D perhaps TRBD1 (6 bases). CDR3 length: 11 amino acids. Germline-derived CDR1 and CDR2 are SGHTA and FQGNSA.

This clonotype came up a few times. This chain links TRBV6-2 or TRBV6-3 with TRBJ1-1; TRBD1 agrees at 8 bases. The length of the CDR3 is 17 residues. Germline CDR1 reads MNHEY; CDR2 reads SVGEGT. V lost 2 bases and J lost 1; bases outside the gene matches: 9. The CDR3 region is CASSYPAWTGPNTEAFF. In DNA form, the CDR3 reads TGTGCCAGCAGTTACCCGGCTTGGACAGGGCCGAACACTGAAGCTTTCTTT.

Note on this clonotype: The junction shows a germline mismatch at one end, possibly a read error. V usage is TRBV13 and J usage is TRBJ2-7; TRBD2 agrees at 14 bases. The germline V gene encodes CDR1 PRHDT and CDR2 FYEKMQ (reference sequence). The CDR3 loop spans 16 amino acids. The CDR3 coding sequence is TGTGCCAGCAGCCTATTTGGGACTAGCGGGGGTGCCGAGCAGTACTTT. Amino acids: CASSLFGTSGGAEQYF. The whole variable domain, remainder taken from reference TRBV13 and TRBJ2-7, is AAGVIQSPRHLIKEKRETATLKCYPIPRHDTVYWYQQGPGQDPQFLISFYEKMQSDKGSIPDRFSAQQFSDYHSELNMSSLELGDSALYFCASSLFGTSGGAEQYFGPGTRLTVT.

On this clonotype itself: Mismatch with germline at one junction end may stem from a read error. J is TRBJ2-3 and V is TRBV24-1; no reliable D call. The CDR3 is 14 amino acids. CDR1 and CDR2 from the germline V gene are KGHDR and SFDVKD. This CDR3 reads CDTSDYGPEDTQYF. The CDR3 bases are TGTGACACCAGTGATTATGGTCCCGAGGATACGCAGTATTTT.

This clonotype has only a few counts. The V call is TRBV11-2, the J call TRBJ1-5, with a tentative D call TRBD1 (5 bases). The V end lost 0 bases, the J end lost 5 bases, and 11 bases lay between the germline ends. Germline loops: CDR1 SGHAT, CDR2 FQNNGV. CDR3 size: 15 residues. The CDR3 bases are TGTGCCAGCAGCTTAGATGCAGGGTTGTATCAGCCCCAGCATTTT. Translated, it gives CASSLDAGLYQPQHF.

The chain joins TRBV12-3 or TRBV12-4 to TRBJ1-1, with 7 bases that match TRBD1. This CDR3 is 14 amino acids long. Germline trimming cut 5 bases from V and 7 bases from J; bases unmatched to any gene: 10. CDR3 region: CASSPLGTVVEAFF. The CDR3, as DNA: TGTGCCAGCAGTCCTTTAGGGACAGTGGTTGAAGCTTTCTTT.

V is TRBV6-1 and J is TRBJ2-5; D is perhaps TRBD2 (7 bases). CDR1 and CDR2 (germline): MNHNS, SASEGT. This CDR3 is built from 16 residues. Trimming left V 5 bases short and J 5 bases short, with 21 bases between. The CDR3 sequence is CASSFIGGRGMETQYF. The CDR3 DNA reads TGTGCCAGCAGTTTTATTGGGGGGAGGGGGATGGAGACCCAGTACTTC.

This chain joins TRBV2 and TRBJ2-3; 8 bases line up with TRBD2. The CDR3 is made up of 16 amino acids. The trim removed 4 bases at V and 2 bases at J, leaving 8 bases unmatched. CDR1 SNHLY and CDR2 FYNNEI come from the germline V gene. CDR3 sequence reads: CASSGGTRGPTDTQYF. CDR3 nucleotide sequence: TGTGCCAGCAGTGGGGGGACTAGGGGCCCCACAGATACGCAGTATTTT.

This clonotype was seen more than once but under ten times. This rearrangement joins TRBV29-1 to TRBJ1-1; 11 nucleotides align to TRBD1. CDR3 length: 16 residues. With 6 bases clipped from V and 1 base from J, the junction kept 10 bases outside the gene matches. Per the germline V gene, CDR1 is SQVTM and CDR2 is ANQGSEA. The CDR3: CSVKDRGRRGNTEAFF. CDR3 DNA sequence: TGCAGCGTCAAGGACAGGGGGCGCCGGGGGAACACTGAAGCTTTCTTT.

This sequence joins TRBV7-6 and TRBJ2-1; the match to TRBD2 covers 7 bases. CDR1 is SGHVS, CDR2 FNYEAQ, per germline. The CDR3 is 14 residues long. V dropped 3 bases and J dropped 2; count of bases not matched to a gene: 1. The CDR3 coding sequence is TGTGCCAGCAGCTTGAGCGGGACCTACAATGAGCAGTTCTTC. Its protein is CASSLSGTYNEQFF.

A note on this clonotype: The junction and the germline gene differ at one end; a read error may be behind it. The CDR3 here is CASRGDRFNTEACF. CDR3 DNA: TGTGCCAGCAGAGGGGACAGGTTTAACACTGAAGCTTGCTTT. V is TRBV6-1 and J is TRBJ1-1; 8 bases are shared with TRBD1. The CDR3 is 14 residues long. Germline CDR1 and CDR2: MNHNS and SASEGT.

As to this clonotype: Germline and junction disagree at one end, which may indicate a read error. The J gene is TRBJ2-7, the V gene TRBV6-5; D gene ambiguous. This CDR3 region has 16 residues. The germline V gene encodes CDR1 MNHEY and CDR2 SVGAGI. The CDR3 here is CANSEASTSPPYEQYF. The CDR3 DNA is TGTGCCAACAGTGAAGCTTCCACCAGTCCCCCCTACGAGCAGTACTTC.

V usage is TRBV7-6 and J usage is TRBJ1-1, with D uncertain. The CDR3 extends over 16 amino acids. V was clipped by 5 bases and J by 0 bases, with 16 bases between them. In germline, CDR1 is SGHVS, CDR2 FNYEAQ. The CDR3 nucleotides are TGTGCCAGCAGCCCGAGACGAGAAAGAATGAACACTGAAGCTTTCTTT. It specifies CASSPRRERMNTEAFF.

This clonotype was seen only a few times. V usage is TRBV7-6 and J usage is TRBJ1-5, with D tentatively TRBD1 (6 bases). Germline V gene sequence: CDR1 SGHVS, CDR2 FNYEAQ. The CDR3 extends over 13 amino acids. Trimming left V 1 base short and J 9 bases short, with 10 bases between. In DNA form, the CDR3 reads TGTGCCAGCAGCTTAGATGGGGGGCCGCCCCAGCATTTT. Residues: CASSLDGGPPQHF.

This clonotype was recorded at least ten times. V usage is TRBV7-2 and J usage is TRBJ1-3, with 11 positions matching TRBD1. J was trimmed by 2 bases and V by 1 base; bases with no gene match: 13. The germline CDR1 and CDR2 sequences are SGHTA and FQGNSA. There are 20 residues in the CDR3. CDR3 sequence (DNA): TGTGCCAGCAGCTTAGGGGACAGGGTCATGGGACAGGGGGCTGGAAACACCATATATTTT. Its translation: CASSLGDRVMGQGAGNTIYF.